The 28 T cell receptor beta chains below come from one sample, sequenced in a study of blood T cell repertoires in COVID-19. Assay used: immunoSEQ multiplex PCR; TCRdb lists only in-frame clones, some missing. Among 150,000 or so clones listed, roughly 88% were seen once. The sequencing sample was made of PBMCs or T cells enriched from blood (not recorded which). These receptors were collected from a man aged 50 or older who had recovered from COVID-19.

This chain uses TRBV2 with TRBJ2-5; the D gene is possibly TRBD1 (5 bases). Trimming cost V 7 bases and J 5 bases, with 17 bases left between them. The CDR3 is 14 amino acids. Per germline, CDR1 SNHLY and CDR2 FYNNEI. The CDR3 region has the DNA TGTGCCAGCAATAGGCAGGGTGGACGGGAGACCCAGTACTTC. This sequence encodes CASNRQGGRETQYF.

The chain carries TRBV9 and TRBJ1-2; D is uncertain. CDR1 and CDR2 from the germline V gene are SGDLS and YYNGEE. This CDR3 has 13 residues. Between the trimmed V and J ends, which lost 0 bases and 8 bases, there was a span of 11 bases. The CDR3 bases are TGTGCCAGCAGCGTAGTGGAGCTTGGGGGCTACACCTTC. It specifies CASSVVELGGYTF. The full variable domain, its missing parts supplied by reference TRBV9 and TRBJ1-2, is DSGVTQTPKHLITATGQRVTLRCSPRSGDLSVYWYQQSLDQGLQFLIQYYNGEERAKGNILERFSAQQFPDLHSELNLSSLELGDSALYFCASSVVELGGYTFGSGTRLTVV.

The CDR3 DNA reads TGCGCCAGCTCTCCGACTAGCGGGGTGGGAGAGACCCAGTACTTC. Protein product: CASSPTSGVGETQYF. The chain couples TRBV5-1 to TRBJ2-5; TRBD2 agrees at 11 bases. The CDR3 totals 15 residues. Germline V CDR1 and CDR2: SGHRS, YFSETQ. V lost 7 bases, J lost 4 bases, and 9 bases stayed unmatched. The variable domain in full, completed from reference TRBV5-1 and TRBJ2-5, reads KAGVTQTPRYLIKTRGQQVTLSCSPISGHRSVSWYQQTPGQGLQFLFEYFSETQRNKGNFPGRFSGRQFSNSRSEMNVSTLELGDSALYLCASSPTSGVGETQYFGPGTRLLVL.

This chain uses TRBV25-1 with TRBJ1-6, with no clear D. V shed 3 bases and J shed 7 bases, with 7 bases lying between them. CDR3 length: 13 amino acids. Germline V gene lookup returns CDR1 MGHDK and CDR2 SYGVNS. The CDR3 region is CASSDIRNSPLHF. In nucleotides, the CDR3 is TGTGCCAGCAGTGACATACGGAATTCACCCCTCCACTTT.

V gene TRBV30 combines with J gene TRBJ1-5, with a tentative D call TRBD1 (6 bases). Germline-derived CDR1 and CDR2 are GTSNPN and SVGIG (reference sequence). This CDR3 contains 13 residues. Trimming took off 4 bases at V and 4 bases at J, with 11 bases between the two ends. DNA for the CDR3: TGTGCCTGGACACAGGGACAAAATCAGCCCCAGCATTTT. Its protein product is CAWTQGQNQPQHF.

V usage is TRBV3-1 (or the pseudogene TRBV3-2) and J usage is TRBJ1-2; 7 bases are a match to TRBD1. The CDR3 runs 15 residues. Germline CDR1 is LGHDT and CDR2 is YNNKEL (reference sequence). V shed 0 bases and J 4 bases; nucleotides not matched to a gene: 5. CDR3 loop: CASSQDATGPYGYTF. The CDR3, as DNA: TGTGCCAGCAGCCAAGATGCGACAGGGCCCTATGGCTACACCTTC.

The rearrangement links TRBV24-1 to TRBJ2-5, with TRBD1 identical over 7 bases. The CDR3 loop spans 14 amino acids. CDR1 is KGHDR, CDR2 SFDVKD, per germline. The trim removed 6 bases at V and 7 bases at J, leaving 10 bases unmatched. This chain's CDR3 is CATSPRGLQGTQYF. The CDR3 region has the DNA TGTGCCACCAGTCCTAGGGGGCTCCAGGGGACCCAGTACTTC.

This chain uses TRBV18 with TRBJ1-5; 7 bases are a match to TRBD1. The CDR3 spans 15 residues. Germline V gene sequence: CDR1 KGHSH, CDR2 LQKENI. V gave up 4 bases and J gave up 4 bases; unmatched junction bases: 7. This chain's CDR3 is CASSLVGQKNQPQHF. The CDR3 region has the DNA TGTGCCAGCTCACTAGTGGGACAGAAGAATCAGCCCCAGCATTTT.

The chain is built from TRBV27 and TRBJ2-7, with 10 bases fitting TRBD1. Germline CDR1 reads MNHEY; CDR2 reads SMNVEV (reference sequence). Germline trimming cut 0 bases from V and 1 base from J; bases unmatched to any gene: 3. This CDR3 has 16 residues. CDR3 bases: TGTGCCAGCAGTTTATCGAGGACAGGGGGTTCCTACGAGCAGTACTTC. Translating gives CASSLSRTGGSYEQYF.

The V and J genes are TRBV28 and TRBJ1-5; 7 bases are shared with TRBD1. From germline, CDR1 is MDHEN and CDR2 SYDVKM. The V and J ends lost 7 bases and 1 base, in that order; junction bases with no gene match: 7. This CDR3 contains 15 residues. The CDR3 region is CASKGRQGSNQPQHF. CDR3 nucleotide sequence: TGTGCCAGCAAAGGGCGACAGGGAAGCAATCAGCCCCAGCATTTT.

The chain joins TRBV30 to TRBJ1-1; TRBD1 is a possible D gene (6 bases). This CDR3 region has 17 residues. The V gene lost 8 bases and the J gene lost 1 base, with 26 bases spanning the gap. In germline, CDR1 is GTSNPN, CDR2 SVGIG (reference sequence). The CDR3 loop reads CASPRGGLQAANTEAFF. The CDR3 nucleotides are TGTGCCAGTCCTAGGGGGGGGCTACAAGCGGCGAACACTGAAGCTTTCTTT.

As for this clone: Other DNA sequences in the sample encode the same CDR3. The chain has TRBV7-9 and TRBJ1-4, with 8 nucleotides matching TRBD1. This CDR3 has 15 residues. The germline V gene encodes CDR1 SEHNR and CDR2 FQNEAQ (reference sequence). The junction had 4 bases not matched to a gene; V was cut back by 3 bases and J by 4 bases. The CDR3 here is CASSLDRAVNEKLFF. As DNA, the CDR3 is TGTGCCAGCAGCTTGGACAGGGCTGTTAATGAAAAACTGTTTTTT.

V usage is TRBV14 and J usage is TRBJ1-5, with D possibly TRBD1 on 5 matching bases. V lost 7 bases, J lost 2 bases, and 18 bases lay in between. Germline V gene sequence: CDR1 SGHDN, CDR2 FVKESK. The CDR3 has 16 amino acids. The CDR3 nucleotides read TGTGCCAGCAACCGGAGGGGTTTTACGGGCAATCAGCCCCAGCATTTT. It is translated as CASNRRGFTGNQPQHF.

The chain combines TRBV29-1 with TRBJ1-4; D is undetermined. This CDR3 contains 13 residues. V was cut by 4 bases and J by 3 bases, with 9 bases left in between. Germline V gene sequence: CDR1 SQVTM, CDR2 ANQGSEA. CDR3 coding DNA: TGCAGCGTTGCTTATAGCTCTAATGAAAAACTGTTTTTT. Its translation is CSVAYSSNEKLFF.

The rearrangement joins TRBV5-8 to TRBJ2-5; D gene unclear. The germline gives CDR1 SGHTS, CDR2 YDEGEE. Trimming cost V 6 bases and J 1 base, with 7 bases left between them. The CDR3 is made up of 12 amino acids. The CDR3 sequence is CASTPVQETQYF. CDR3 coding DNA: TGTGCCAGCACCCCCGTCCAAGAGACCCAGTACTTC.

On this clone itself: The junction departs from germline at one end; a sequencing error may be responsible. V usage is TRBV5-1 and J usage is TRBJ2-1; the match to TRBD1 covers 11 bases. Per germline, CDR1 SGHRS and CDR2 YFSETQ. The length of the CDR3 is 15 residues. The chain's CDR3 is CASSYGQGASNEQFF. For the CDR3, the DNA is TGCGCCAGTAGCTACGGACAGGGGGCCTCCAATGAGCAGTTCTTC.

The chain carries TRBV5-1 and TRBJ2-5; TRBD2 matches at 14 bases. The CDR3 length is 15 residues. Trimming at V came to 3 bases and at J to 5 bases, leaving 3 bases not matched to a gene. CDR1 is SGHRS, CDR2 YFSETQ, per germline. The CDR3 bases are TGCGCCAGCAGCTGGGGACTAGCGGGGGTTGAGACCCAGTACTTC. This codes for CASSWGLAGVETQYF.

The rearrangement links TRBV11-2 to TRBJ1-4; TRBD1 matches at 7 bases. In germline, CDR1 is SGHAT, CDR2 FQNNGV. V shed 5 bases, J shed 7 bases, and the junction held 13 bases outside the gene matches. This CDR3 comprises 16 residues. The CDR3 nucleotides read TGTGCCAGCAGCCCTGTTAGGTGGAGGGGGCTTGAAAAACTGTTTTTT. This translates into CASSPVRWRGLEKLFF.

This chain links TRBV10-2 with TRBJ1-5; the D gene is possibly TRBD1 (5 bases). Looked up from germline, CDR1 is WSHSY and CDR2 is SAAADI. There are 14 residues in the CDR3. V lost 4 bases and J lost 3, with 10 bases in between. The chain's CDR3 is CASSVGRDNQPQHF. DNA for the CDR3: TGCGCCAGCAGTGTGGGGCGGGACAATCAGCCCCAGCATTTT.

This chain joins TRBV7-3 and TRBJ2-5; the match to TRBD2 covers 11 bases. Germline V gives CDR1 SGHTA, CDR2 FQGTGA. The J segment lost 5 bases and the V segment lost 4 bases, leaving 6 bases of the junction unmatched. The CDR3 loop spans 15 amino acids. CDR3 in amino acids: CASSSIAGGTETQYF. The DNA of the CDR3 is TGTGCCAGCAGCTCTATAGCGGGGGGGACGGAGACCCAGTACTTC.

The chain uses TRBV28 and TRBJ2-7; perhaps TRBD2 as D (5 bases). Germline V gene data show CDR1 as MDHEN and CDR2 as SYDVKM. The V gene lost 3 bases and the J gene lost 3 bases, with 9 bases spanning the gap. The CDR3 sequence is 13 residues long. The DNA of the CDR3 is TGTGCCAGCAGTTTGCTCACTAGCTACGAGCAGTACTTC. Its protein is CASSLLTSYEQYF.

The V call is TRBV18, the J call TRBJ1-1; D is unclear. Germline values: CDR1 KGHSH, CDR2 LQKENI. V was shortened by 0 bases and J by 5 bases, with 7 bases between the two germline ends. This CDR3 has 13 amino acids. The DNA for the CDR3 is TGTGCCAGCTCACCACCTCACGGGACTGAAGCTTTCTTT. Amino acids: CASSPPHGTEAFF. The variable domain in full, with the rest retrieved from reference TRBV18 and TRBJ1-1, is NAGVMQNPRHLVRRRGQEARLRCSPMKGHSHVYWYRQLPEEGLKFMVYLQKENIIDESGMPKERFSAEFPKEGPSILRIQQVVRGDSAAYFCASSPPHGTEAFFGQGTRLTVV.

CDR3 residues: CASSPISGHQTQETQYF. The CDR3 nucleotides are TGTGCCAGCTCACCTATTTCGGGACACCAAACGCAAGAGACCCAGTACTTC. The genes are TRBV18 and TRBJ2-5; D is possibly TRBD1 (6 bases). CDR1 and CDR2 (germline): KGHSH, LQKENI. There are 17 residues in the CDR3. Trimming shortened V by 3 bases and J by 2 bases, and 19 bases separated the two germline ends.

The V gene is TRBV5-4, the J gene TRBJ2-1; 12 bases are shared with TRBD1. V lost 1 base to trimming and J lost 8 bases; unmatched junction nucleotides: 7. The CDR3 runs to 16 residues. The V gene's germline CDR1 is SGHNT and CDR2 YYREEE (reference sequence). CDR3 sequence: CASSLNSGQGADEQFF. The CDR3 DNA reads as TGTGCCAGCAGCTTGAATTCGGGACAGGGGGCTGATGAGCAGTTCTTC.

This clone was detected only once. V gene TRBV27 combines with J gene TRBJ1-5; TRBD1 matches 10 bases. In germline, CDR1 is MNHEY, CDR2 SMNVEV (reference sequence). V shed 6 bases and J 3 bases; nucleotides not matched to a gene: 2. The CDR3 is made up of 14 amino acids. In nucleotides, the CDR3 is TGTGCCAGCAGCGACAGGGGGCTCAATCAGCCCCAGCATTTT. Translated, it gives CASSDRGLNQPQHF.

This clone was observed a handful of times. The chain links TRBV5-1 to TRBJ2-5; 9 positions agree with TRBD2. Germline values: CDR1 SGHRS, CDR2 YFSETQ. V lost 1 base and J lost 2; bases outside the gene matches: 3. This CDR3 spans 15 amino acids. CDR3 protein: CASSLLAGTQETQYF. The CDR3 nucleotides read TGCGCCAGCAGCTTGCTAGCGGGGACACAAGAGACCCAGTACTTC.

The rearrangement uses TRBV12-3 or TRBV12-4 and TRBJ1-2; a weak D match, TRBD1 (5 bases). Trimming stripped 4 bases from V and 6 bases from J, with 12 bases between. The CDR3 loop spans 13 amino acids. This CDR3 reads CASSSQVVHGYTF. The CDR3 nucleotides read TGTGCCAGCAGTTCACAGGTGGTCCATGGCTACACCTTC.

The chain carries TRBV14 and TRBJ2-5, with D possibly matching TRBD2 (6 bases). Trimming took off 0 bases at V and 4 bases at J, with 24 bases between the two ends. The germline V gene encodes CDR1 SGHDN and CDR2 FVKESK. CDR3 size: 19 residues. The CDR3, as DNA: TGTGCCAGCAGCCAAGAGGCCGGATTGAACGGGAGATTAGTAGAGACCCAGTACTTC. Amino acids: CASSQEAGLNGRLVETQYF.